This entry concerns a single T cell receptor (beta chain). Its antigen is as yet unknown. This entry is derived from a study of cytomegalovirus exposure and HLA in healthy donors. Points from the study as a whole: Through in vitro validation, three CMV-associated chains were shown to be specific for CMV antigens. It was reported that TCR beta sequences correctly inferred the HLA-A and HLA-B alleles for most subjects. Near-uniform donor sequencing depth was presumed by presence/absence analyses. In a later analysis, parvovirus B19, influenza, CMV and Epstein-Barr virus appeared linked to several top co-occurrence clusters.

With 60 Vbeta and 13 Jbeta primers, the PCR was carried out. Sequenced by immunoSEQ multiplex PCR; TCRdb stores in-frame clones only, minus some. The top ten hold 3.5% to 5% of the sample, which has some 170,000 clones, over 80% seen once. This sequence originates from a man between 50 and 59 years old in good health and CMV-seropositive. Source material: PBMCs.

CDR3 DNA: TGTGCCAGCAGCCGACGACAGGGCAGGAACACTGAAGCTTTCTTT. As protein: CASSRRQGRNTEAFF. J is TRBJ1-1 and V is TRBV6-5, with 7 bases matching TRBD1. Germline V gene sequence: CDR1 MNHEY, CDR2 SVGAGI. V lost 6 bases, J lost 1 base, and 8 bases stayed unmatched. This CDR3 spans 15 amino acids.